This T cell receptor (beta chain) was captured by sequencing in a study of Graves' ophthalmopathy and Graves' hyperthyroidism. Regarding the study as a whole: Most expanded clonotypes in thyroid above 0.001 frequency also showed up in blood. Predictions made by the model for ophthalmopathy progression reached over 55% sensitivity and just under 75% specificity.

As regards this clonotype: The antigen is not known.

The ends were cut back, 5 bases at V and 1 base at J, with 11 bases in the middle. CDR3 size: 13 residues. The germline CDR1 and CDR2 sequences are DFQATT and SNEGSKA (reference sequence). Using RNA transcripts, the TCR beta CDR3 regions were amplified. HTBI primers primed a first-round RT-PCR, and a second-round multiplex PCR followed. TCRdb re-derived calls from the multiplex PCR reads in MiXCR, one entry per CDR3 protein. The sample holds 680,000 or so distinct CDR3 sequences; about 20% are singletons and the top ten take around 7%. The sequence derives from a woman under 30 with stable Graves' hyperthyroidism. Some clones in this sample may be carry-over from other donors' samples. The chain uses TRBV20-1 and TRBJ1-2; a possible D gene is TRBD1 (6 bases). Sequencing was performed on peripheral blood. CDR3 in amino acids: CSAPGQNNYGYTF. CDR3 bases: TGCAGTGCTCCTGGACAGAATAACTATGGCTACACCTTC.